The T cell receptor beta chain described here comes from a study of T cell responses to AZD1222 COVID-19 vaccine. Details on this clone: Its antigen remains unknown.

V shed 2 bases and J 3 bases; nucleotides not matched to a gene: 12. The CDR3 consists of 18 residues. The V gene's germline CDR1 is MNHEY and CDR2 SVGEGT. Assay: immunoSEQ multiplex PCR; the TCRdb copy retains only in-frame clones and omits some. The sample shows about 180,000 clones, roughly 91% of them seen only once. Study findings and constraints: Of the AZD1222 recipients, only 6 or 7 were seropositive at baseline.

The chain combines TRBV6-2 or TRBV6-3 with TRBJ1-2; 10 bases line up with TRBD1. The material sequenced was peripheral blood, taken 28 days after the second AZD1222 dose. This TCR was recovered from an adult who received the AZD1222 COVID-19 vaccine. The CDR3 DNA follows: TGTGCCAGCAGTTACACCGACAGGGGGCCCACGCTTGACTATGGCTACACCTTC. Protein sequence: CASSYTDRGPTLDYGYTF.